This T cell receptor (beta chain) stems from a study of CD8 T cells in Susac syndrome. Reverse transcription of roughly 0.5 to 1 ug RNA was carried out with random hexamers. TCRdb reprocessed the immunoSEQ multiplex PCR reads via MiXCR and lists one record per CDR3 protein. The table includes approximately 140,000 distinct CDR3 sequences, about 94% detected once. The CDR3 runs to 12 residues. Trimming removed 5 bases at V and 3 bases at J, with 8 bases between. The V gene's germline CDR1 is MNHEY and CDR2 SVGEGT. TCR beta sequencing covered blood CD8+ and CD4+ T cells. The TCR originated in a human donor in good health. The sample consisted of CD8+ T cells from PBMCs. This chain links TRBV6-2 or TRBV6-3 with TRBJ2-7; the D is unclear. The chain's CDR3 is CASSKNLYEQYF. The CDR3 region has the DNA TGTGCCAGCAGTAAGAACCTCTACGAGCAGTACTTC.